The source of this T cell receptor beta chain is a study of cytotoxic CD8 clonotypes in ibrutinib-treated CLL. Study context: Patients attained 25 or so partial and 2 complete responses; at median approximately 68 months, approximately 15 remained remitted while roughly 12 progressed. Study-wide findings and caveats: Under treatment, the uncommon public clonotypes either contracted or remained stable.

Concerning this clone itself: Its antigen is unidentified.

Losses at the gene ends were 6 bases for V and 1 base for J; bases not matched to a gene: 4. The CDR3 consists of 16 residues. Germline-derived CDR1 and CDR2 are MNHNY and SVGAGI (reference sequence). Depth targeted 1 in 200,000 to 1 in 1 million T cells, averaging approximately 10x coverage per clonotype. TCRdb's table, derived via immunoSEQ multiplex PCR, lists solely in-frame clones and lacks some. The sample consists of just over 200,000 clones, 70% of them appearing once. Sequences were derived from PBMCs, sampled after 12 months of ibrutinib treatment. This TCR was sampled from a human donor with chronic lymphocytic leukemia. V and J are TRBV6-6 and TRBJ2-3; 13 positions match TRBD2. The CDR3: CASRKLAGGRTDTQYF. In nucleotides, the CDR3 is TGTGCCAGCAGGAAACTAGCGGGGGGGCGCACAGATACGCAGTATTTT.